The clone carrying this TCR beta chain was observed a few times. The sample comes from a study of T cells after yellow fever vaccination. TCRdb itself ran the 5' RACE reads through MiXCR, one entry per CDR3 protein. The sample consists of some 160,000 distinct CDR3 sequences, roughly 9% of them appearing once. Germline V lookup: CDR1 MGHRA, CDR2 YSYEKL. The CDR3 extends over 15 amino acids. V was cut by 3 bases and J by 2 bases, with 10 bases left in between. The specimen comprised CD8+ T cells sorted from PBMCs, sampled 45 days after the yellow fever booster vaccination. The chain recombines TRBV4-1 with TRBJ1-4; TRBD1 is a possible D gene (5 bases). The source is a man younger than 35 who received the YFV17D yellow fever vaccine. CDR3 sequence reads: CASSQGEGTNEKLFF. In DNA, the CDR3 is TGCGCCAGCAGCCAGGGGGAGGGTACTAATGAAAAACTGTTTTTT.